The clone carrying this T cell receptor beta chain has just a few counts. The target antigen is unknown. CDR1 and CDR2 from the germline V gene are SGHKS and YYEKEE (reference sequence). The CDR3 extends over 15 amino acids. The ends lost 4 bases at V and 3 bases at J; junction bases unmatched: 6. The entirety of the isolated RNA underwent reverse transcription, so expressed TCRB transcripts were sequenced. Generated by immunoSEQ multiplex PCR, the TCRdb table keeps only in-frame clones and is missing some. Of 250,000 to 300,000 clones in the sample, over 11% were seen once. The source of the sample is a study of beta chain features in type 1 diabetes. Study-wide points: Significant though moderate, a shortening of TCRB CDR3s appeared in all four CD4+ subsets of Type 1 diabetes patients.

Sequenced material: naive CD4+ T cells from blood. This sequence was found in a man aged 25-40 years with type 1 diabetes. This sequence joins TRBV5-5 and TRBJ1-1; TRBD1 matches 10 bases. The CDR3 loop reads CASSTRTGGDTEAFF. DNA of the CDR3: TGTGCCAGCAGCACCCGGACAGGGGGGGACACTGAAGCTTTCTTT.